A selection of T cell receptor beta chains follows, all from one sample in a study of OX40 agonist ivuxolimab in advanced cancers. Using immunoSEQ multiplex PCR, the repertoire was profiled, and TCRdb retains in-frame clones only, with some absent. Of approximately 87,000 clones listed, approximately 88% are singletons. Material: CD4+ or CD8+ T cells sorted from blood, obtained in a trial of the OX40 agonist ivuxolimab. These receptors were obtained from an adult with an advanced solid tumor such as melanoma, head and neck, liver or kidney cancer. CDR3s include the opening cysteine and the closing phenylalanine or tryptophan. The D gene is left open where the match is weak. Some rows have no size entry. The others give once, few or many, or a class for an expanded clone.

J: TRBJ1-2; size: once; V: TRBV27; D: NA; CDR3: CASRPLGGPNYGYTF; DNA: TGTGCCAGCAGACCCCTGGGGGGCCCGAACTATGGCTACACCTTC
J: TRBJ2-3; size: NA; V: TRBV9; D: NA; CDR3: CASSAGGRIRDTQYF; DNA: TGTGCCAGCAGCGCCGGAGGGAGGATCAGAGATACGCAGTATTTT
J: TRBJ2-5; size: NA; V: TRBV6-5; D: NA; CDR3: CASSAPGHPETQYF; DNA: TGTGCCAGCAGTGCGCCGGGACACCCAGAGACCCAGTACTTC
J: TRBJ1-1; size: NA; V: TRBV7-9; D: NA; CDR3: CASRRAAKAFF; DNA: TGTGCCAGCAGAAGGGCCGCGAAAGCTTTCTTT
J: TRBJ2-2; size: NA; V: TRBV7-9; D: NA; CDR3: CASSLSAGELFF; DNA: TGTGCCAGCAGCTTAAGTGCCGGGGAGCTGTTTTTT
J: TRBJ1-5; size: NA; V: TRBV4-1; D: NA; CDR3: CASSQGYSNQPQHF; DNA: TGCGCCAGCAGCCAAGGCTACAGCAATCAGCCCCAGCATTTT
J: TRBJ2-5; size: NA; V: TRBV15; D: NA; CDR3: CATSISGSAETQYF; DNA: TGTGCCACCAGCATCTCGGGTAGCGCGGAGACCCAGTACTTC
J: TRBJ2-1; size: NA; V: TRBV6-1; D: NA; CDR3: CASKEGASHEQFF; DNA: TGTGCCAGCAAGGAGGGGGCCAGCCATGAGCAGTTCTTC
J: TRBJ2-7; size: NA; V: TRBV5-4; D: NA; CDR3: CASSFEGDRLGEQYF; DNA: TGTGCCAGCAGCTTTGAGGGAGACAGGCTTGGTGAGCAGTACTTC
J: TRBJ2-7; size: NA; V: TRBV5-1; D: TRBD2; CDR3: CASSLAGTSGYEQYF; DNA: TGCGCCAGCAGCTTGGCCGGGACTAGCGGCTACGAGCAGTACTTC
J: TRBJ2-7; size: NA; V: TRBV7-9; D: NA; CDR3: CASSFAHEQYF; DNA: TGTGCCAGCAGCTTCGCCCACGAGCAGTACTTC
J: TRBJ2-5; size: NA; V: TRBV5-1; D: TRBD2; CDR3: CASSGPGGGRAGETQYF; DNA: TGCGCCAGCAGCGGCCCGGGCGGCGGGAGGGCCGGGGAGACCCAGTACTTC
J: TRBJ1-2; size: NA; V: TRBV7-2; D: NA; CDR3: CASSLDSGGSGYGYTF; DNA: TGTGCCAGCAGCTTAGATTCTGGGGGGAGTGGGTATGGCTACACCTTC
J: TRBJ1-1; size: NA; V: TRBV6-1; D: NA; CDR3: CASKALQGVTEAFF; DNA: TGTGCCAGCAAAGCCTTACAGGGTGTCACTGAAGCTTTCTTT
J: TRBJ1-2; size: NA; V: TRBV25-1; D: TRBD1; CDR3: CASSELGTGLNFGGYTF; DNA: TGTGCCAGCAGTGAATTGGGGACAGGGTTAAATTTTGGTGGCTACACCTTC
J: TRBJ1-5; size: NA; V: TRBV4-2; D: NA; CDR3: CASSQSPGQPQHF; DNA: TGTGCCAGCAGCCAATCGCCGGGTCAGCCCCAGCATTTT
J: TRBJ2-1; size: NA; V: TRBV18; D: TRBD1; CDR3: CASSPSPGQINNEQFF; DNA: TGTGCCAGCTCACCCTCACCGGGACAGATAAACAATGAGCAGTTCTTC
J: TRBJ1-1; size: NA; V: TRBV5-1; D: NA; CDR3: CASSLRSGSLNTEAFF; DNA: TGCGCCAGCAGCCTGAGGAGTGGCAGCTTGAACACTGAAGCTTTCTTT
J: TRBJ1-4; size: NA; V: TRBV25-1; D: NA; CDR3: CASSDTASNEKLFF; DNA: TGTGCCAGCAGTGACACAGCCTCTAATGAAAAACTGTTTTTT
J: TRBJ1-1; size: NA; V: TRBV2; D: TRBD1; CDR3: CASRETGMYTEAFF; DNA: TGTGCCAGCAGAGAGACAGGGATGTACACTGAAGCTTTCTTT
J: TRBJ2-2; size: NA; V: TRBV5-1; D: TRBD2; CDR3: CASSSSAGRNTGELFF; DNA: TGCGCCAGCAGCTCGTCAGCGGGGAGGAACACCGGGGAGCTGTTTTTT
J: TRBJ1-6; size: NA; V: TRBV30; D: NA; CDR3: CAWSGTGKNSPLHF; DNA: TGTGCCTGGAGTGGTACAGGGAAAAATTCACCCCTCCACTTT
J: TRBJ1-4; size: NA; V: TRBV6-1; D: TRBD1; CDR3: CASSEAGTVILRTNEKLFF; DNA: TGTGCCAGCAGTGAAGCGGGGACAGTTATTTTGCGAACTAATGAAAAACTGTTTTTT
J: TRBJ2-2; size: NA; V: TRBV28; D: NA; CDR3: CASSFGQASGELFF; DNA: TGTGCCAGCAGTTTCGGCCAGGCCAGCGGGGAGCTGTTTTTT
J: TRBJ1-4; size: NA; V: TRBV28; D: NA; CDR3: CASSSPRGATNEKLFF; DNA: TGTGCCAGCAGTTCGCCCCGGGGAGCAACTAATGAAAAACTGTTTTTT
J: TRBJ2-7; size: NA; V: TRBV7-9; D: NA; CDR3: CASSLLGSQGEQYF; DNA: TGTGCCAGCAGCTTATTAGGGAGCCAGGGCGAGCAGTACTTC
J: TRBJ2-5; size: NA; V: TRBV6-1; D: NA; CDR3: CASSEGGTQETQYF; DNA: TGTGCCAGCAGTGAAGGCGGGACCCAAGAGACCCAGTACTTC
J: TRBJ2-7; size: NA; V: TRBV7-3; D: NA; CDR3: CASSLGVGVNEQYF; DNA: TGTGCCAGCAGCTTAGGCGTTGGGGTGAACGAGCAGTACTTC